Listed below are T cell receptor beta chains from one sample, sequenced in a study of shared clonotypes between healthy human individuals. Libraries were prepared by immunoSEQ multiplex PCR; TCRdb keeps only in-frame clonotypes and omits some of them. The repertoire holds approximately 2,200,000 clones, with approximately 94% as singletons. The sample was naive CD8+ T cells from PBMCs. These receptors were taken from a man younger than 35 in good health. Some clones in this sample may be carry-over from other donors' samples. CDR3s include the opening cysteine and the closing phenylalanine or tryptophan. Each record gives: V gene, CDR3 length, D gene, J gene, CDR3 protein. A D gene is named only where the DNA matches it firmly.

V gene: TRBV7-3
CDR3 length: 14
D gene: .
J gene: TRBJ2-1
CDR3 protein: CASSPTPFYNEQFF

V gene: TRBV7-9
CDR3 length: 15
D gene: TRBD1
J gene: TRBJ2-7
CDR3 protein: CASSTKGGSGHEQYF

V gene: TRBV19
CDR3 length: 12
D gene: .
J gene: TRBJ1-1
CDR3 protein: CASSIRPGEAFF

V gene: TRBV19
CDR3 length: 15
D gene: .
J gene: TRBJ2-7
CDR3 protein: CASSIGTGRTYEQYF

V gene: TRBV7-9
CDR3 length: 15
D gene: .
J gene: TRBJ2-7
CDR3 protein: CASRLMDGGTDEQYF

V gene: TRBV6-5
CDR3 length: 14
D gene: .
J gene: TRBJ1-2
CDR3 protein: CASSYQGTQDGYTF

V gene: TRBV7-2
CDR3 length: 14
D gene: .
J gene: TRBJ1-2
CDR3 protein: CASSFLGGGGGYTF

V gene: TRBV5-8
CDR3 length: 16
D gene: .
J gene: TRBJ1-1
CDR3 protein: CASSSRRGRANTEAFF

V gene: TRBV4-2
CDR3 length: 16
D gene: .
J gene: TRBJ2-7
CDR3 protein: CASSPSLTGEGYEQYF

V gene: TRBV7-2
CDR3 length: 15
D gene: .
J gene: TRBJ1-1
CDR3 protein: CASSTRTVANTEAFF

V gene: TRBV7-9
CDR3 length: 14
D gene: .
J gene: TRBJ2-7
CDR3 protein: CASSFGTGAYEQYF

V gene: TRBV29-1
CDR3 length: 15
D gene: TRBD1
J gene: TRBJ2-7
CDR3 protein: CSVLHPGTGAYEQYF

V gene: TRBV5-5
CDR3 length: 15
D gene: .
J gene: TRBJ2-3
CDR3 protein: CASSWGGGSTDTQYF

V gene: TRBV5-4
CDR3 length: 15
D gene: .
J gene: TRBJ2-1
CDR3 protein: CASSLRREKGNEQFF

V gene: TRBV27
CDR3 length: 11
D gene: .
J gene: TRBJ2-7
CDR3 protein: CASSFGNEQYF

V gene: TRBV6-1
CDR3 length: 14
D gene: TRBD2
J gene: TRBJ2-7
CDR3 protein: CASSAVRERYEQYF

V gene: TRBV4-3
CDR3 length: 16
D gene: .
J gene: TRBJ2-5
CDR3 protein: CASSQGLEGLAETQYF

V gene: TRBV27
CDR3 length: 16
D gene: .
J gene: TRBJ2-6
CDR3 protein: CASSLSPGAGANVLTF

V gene: TRBV10-3
CDR3 length: 15
D gene: .
J gene: TRBJ2-1
CDR3 protein: CAISDRRTGDNEQFF

V gene: TRBV27
CDR3 length: 14
D gene: .
J gene: TRBJ2-1
CDR3 protein: CASSLVGLTNEQFF

V gene: TRBV6-5
CDR3 length: 13
D gene: .
J gene: TRBJ2-7
CDR3 protein: CASSSGPTYEQYF

V gene: TRBV19
CDR3 length: 11
D gene: .
J gene: TRBJ2-7
CDR3 protein: CASRTAREQYF

V gene: TRBV6-5
CDR3 length: 15
D gene: .
J gene: TRBJ2-7
CDR3 protein: CASSGEAGGTYEQYF

V gene: TRBV11-3
CDR3 length: 19
D gene: TRBD2
J gene: TRBJ2-7
CDR3 protein: CASSSKGFRLAGGHYEQYF

V gene: TRBV21-1
CDR3 length: 14
D gene: .
J gene: TRBJ2-5
CDR3 protein: CASSSPGAAETQYF

V gene: TRBV11-2
CDR3 length: 13
D gene: .
J gene: TRBJ2-5
CDR3 protein: CASSFGPRETQYF

V gene: TRBV19
CDR3 length: 15
D gene: .
J gene: TRBJ1-5
CDR3 protein: CASSATGYSNQPQHF

V gene: TRBV5-6
CDR3 length: 13
D gene: TRBD2
J gene: TRBJ2-7
CDR3 protein: CASSGRDSYEQYF

V gene: TRBV30
CDR3 length: 15
D gene: .
J gene: TRBJ2-1
CDR3 protein: CAWSVGRGPHNEQFF

V gene: TRBV7-9
CDR3 length: 14
D gene: .
J gene: TRBJ2-7
CDR3 protein: CASSSPGTTYEQYF

V gene: TRBV7-6
CDR3 length: 13
D gene: .
J gene: TRBJ2-7
CDR3 protein: CASSPGLRYEQYF

V gene: TRBV30
CDR3 length: 20
D gene: TRBD1
J gene: TRBJ2-7
CDR3 protein: CAWSVFHNSARDRGSYEQYF

V gene: TRBV7-9
CDR3 length: 17
D gene: .
J gene: TRBJ2-7
CDR3 protein: CASTSIIETGPNYEQYF

V gene: TRBV28
CDR3 length: 14
D gene: .
J gene: TRBJ2-7
CDR3 protein: CASRSTTPYYEQYF

V gene: TRBV19
CDR3 length: 13
D gene: .
J gene: TRBJ2-7
CDR3 protein: CASSITHTYEQYF

V gene: TRBV27
CDR3 length: 13
D gene: .
J gene: TRBJ2-7
CDR3 protein: CASSFSGAGEQYF

V gene: TRBV7-8
CDR3 length: 14
D gene: TRBD1
J gene: TRBJ1-1
CDR3 protein: CASSRGQVNTEAFF

V gene: TRBV27
CDR3 length: 15
D gene: .
J gene: TRBJ2-1
CDR3 protein: CASSLRGSTYNEQFF

V gene: TRBV11-2
CDR3 length: 11
D gene: .
J gene: TRBJ2-3
CDR3 protein: CASSLRDTQYF

V gene: TRBV9
CDR3 length: 18
D gene: .
J gene: TRBJ2-2
CDR3 protein: CASSQIEGGSGNTGELFF

V gene: TRBV4-1
CDR3 length: 16
D gene: TRBD1
J gene: TRBJ2-2
CDR3 protein: CASSQATGLDTGELFF

V gene: TRBV6-1
CDR3 length: 14
D gene: .
J gene: TRBJ1-5
CDR3 protein: CASSEGRGDQPQHF

V gene: TRBV11-2
CDR3 length: 12
D gene: TRBD2
J gene: TRBJ2-1
CDR3 protein: CASSSSGNEQFF

V gene: TRBV4-1
CDR3 length: 13
D gene: .
J gene: TRBJ2-7
CDR3 protein: CASSQGKGYEQYF

V gene: TRBV4-1
CDR3 length: 16
D gene: .
J gene: TRBJ1-5
CDR3 protein: CASSQWVTGVKPPQHF

V gene: TRBV19
CDR3 length: 15
D gene: .
J gene: TRBJ2-7
CDR3 protein: CASSMERTAIYEQYF

V gene: TRBV28
CDR3 length: 16
D gene: .
J gene: TRBJ2-1
CDR3 protein: CASSLAREERNNEQFF

V gene: TRBV4-1
CDR3 length: 14
D gene: .
J gene: TRBJ2-1
CDR3 protein: CASSQSEAANEQFF

V gene: TRBV4-1
CDR3 length: 16
D gene: TRBD2
J gene: TRBJ2-7
CDR3 protein: CASSQGFGLAAYEQYF